The clone carrying this TCR beta chain was counted between two and nine times. Its target is not known. This CDR3 comprises 15 residues. Germline V gives CDR1 DFQATT, CDR2 SNEGSKA (reference sequence). Unmatched junction bases numbered 11, after V lost 3 bases and J lost 6 bases. This sample's TCRbeta library carried unique molecular identifier barcodes. Each CDR3 protein gets one entry after TCRdb re-called the PCR reads with MiXCR. This table has about 220,000 distinct CDR3 sequences, over 15% appearing once. The data belong to a study of T-cell reconstitution after alpha-beta-depleted transplantation in children. Study-wide findings and caveats: The study traced high day-60 TCRbeta diversity in some patients to surviving recipient T cells and thymic progenitors. Newly generated T cells supplied most T-cell counts and diversity one year post-transplant. Several hundred rapidly expanded clones from non-depleted graft cells reportedly supplied alpha-beta T cells about two months post-transplant.

The material sequenced was PBMCs, mostly from graft donor cells, taken 360 days after TCRalphabeta/CD19-depleted stem cell transplant. This chain connects TRBV20-1 to TRBJ2-1; 7 bases match TRBD1. The receptor's source is a male patient aged 2 to 9 who had a stem cell transplant for acute lymphoblastic leukemia, so the T cells may come from the graft donor. CDR3 nucleotide sequence: TGCAGTGCTAGGAGGCCCGGGACAGCTTCCAATGAGCAGTTCTTC. This codes for CSARRPGTASNEQFF.